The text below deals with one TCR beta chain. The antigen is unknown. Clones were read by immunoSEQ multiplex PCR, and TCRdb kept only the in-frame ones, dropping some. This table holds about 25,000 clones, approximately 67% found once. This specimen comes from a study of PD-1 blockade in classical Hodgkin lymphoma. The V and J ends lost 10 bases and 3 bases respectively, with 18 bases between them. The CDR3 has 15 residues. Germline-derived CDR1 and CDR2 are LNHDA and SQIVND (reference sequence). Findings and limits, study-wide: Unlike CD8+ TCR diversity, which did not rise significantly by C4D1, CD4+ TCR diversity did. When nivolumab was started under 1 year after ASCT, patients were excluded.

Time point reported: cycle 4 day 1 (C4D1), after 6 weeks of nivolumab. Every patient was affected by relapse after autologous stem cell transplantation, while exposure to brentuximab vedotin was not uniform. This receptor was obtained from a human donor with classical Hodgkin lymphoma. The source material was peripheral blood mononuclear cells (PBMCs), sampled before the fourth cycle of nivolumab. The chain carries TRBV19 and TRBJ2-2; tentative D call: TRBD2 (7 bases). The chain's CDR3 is CATAGGGHHTGELFF. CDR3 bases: TGTGCCACAGCGGGCGGGGGCCACCACACCGGGGAGCTGTTTTTT.